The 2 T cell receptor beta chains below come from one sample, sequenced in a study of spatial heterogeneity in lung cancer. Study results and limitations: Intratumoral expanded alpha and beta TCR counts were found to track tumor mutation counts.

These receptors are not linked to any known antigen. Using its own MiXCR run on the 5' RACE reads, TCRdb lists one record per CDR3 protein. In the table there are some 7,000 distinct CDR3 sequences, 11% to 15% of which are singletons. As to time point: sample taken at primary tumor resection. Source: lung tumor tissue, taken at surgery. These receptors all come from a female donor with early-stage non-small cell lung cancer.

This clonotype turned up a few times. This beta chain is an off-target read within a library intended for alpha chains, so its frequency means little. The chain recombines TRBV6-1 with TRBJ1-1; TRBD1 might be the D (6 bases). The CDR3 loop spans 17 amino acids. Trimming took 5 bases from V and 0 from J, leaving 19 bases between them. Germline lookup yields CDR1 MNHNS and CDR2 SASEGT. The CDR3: CASSLKGGQSLNTEAFF. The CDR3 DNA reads TGTGCCAGCAGTTTAAAGGGGGGTCAGTCCTTGAACACTGAAGCTTTCTTT.

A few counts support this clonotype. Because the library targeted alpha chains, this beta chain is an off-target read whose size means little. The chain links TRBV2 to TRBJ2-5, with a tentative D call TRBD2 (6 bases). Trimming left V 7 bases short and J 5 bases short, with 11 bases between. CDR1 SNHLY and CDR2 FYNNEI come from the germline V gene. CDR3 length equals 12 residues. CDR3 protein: CASNLRGETQYF. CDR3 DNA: TGTGCCAGCAACCTCCGGGGGGAGACCCAGTACTTC.